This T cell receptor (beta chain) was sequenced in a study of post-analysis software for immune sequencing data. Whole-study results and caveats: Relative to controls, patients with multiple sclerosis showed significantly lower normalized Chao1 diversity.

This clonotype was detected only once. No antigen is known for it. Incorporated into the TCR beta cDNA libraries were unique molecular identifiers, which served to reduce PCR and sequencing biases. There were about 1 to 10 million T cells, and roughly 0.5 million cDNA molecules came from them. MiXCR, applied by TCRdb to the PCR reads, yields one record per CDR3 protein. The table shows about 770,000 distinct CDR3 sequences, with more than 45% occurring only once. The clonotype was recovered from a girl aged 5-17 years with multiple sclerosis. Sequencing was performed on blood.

The CDR3 bases are TGTGCCAGCAGTGAACCCGGGGGAGGCCGGTCGTACGAGCAGTACTTC. This gives the protein CASSEPGGGRSYEQYF. The V gene is TRBV2, the J gene TRBJ2-7; D is possibly TRBD2 (6 bases). The CDR3 is 16 residues long. V was clipped by 2 bases and J by 4 bases, with 18 bases between them. The germline V gene has CDR1 SNHLY and CDR2 FYNNEI.